One T cell receptor (beta chain) is described in this entry. These data come from a study of blood T cell repertoires in COVID-19. On the study more broadly: Whether acute or convalescent, the COVID-19 samples came from the United States, Italy and Spain.

TCRdb keeps only in-frame clones here, not all; method: immunoSEQ multiplex PCR. This sample has around 200,000 clones, with roughly 80% found just once. The sequencing input was peripheral blood. The sequence was collected from a human donor with acute or convalescent COVID-19. The donor label of this sample is uncertain.

Written as DNA, the CDR3 is TGTGCCAACCAGGACAGCCCGCTCTATGGCTACACCTTC. It translates to CANQDSPLYGYTF. The chain couples TRBV6-5 to TRBJ1-2; weak D call: TRBD1 (6 bases). CDR3 length: 13 residues. Trimming stripped 10 bases from V and 4 bases from J, with 16 bases between. Per the germline V gene, CDR1 is MNHEY and CDR2 is SVGAGI.